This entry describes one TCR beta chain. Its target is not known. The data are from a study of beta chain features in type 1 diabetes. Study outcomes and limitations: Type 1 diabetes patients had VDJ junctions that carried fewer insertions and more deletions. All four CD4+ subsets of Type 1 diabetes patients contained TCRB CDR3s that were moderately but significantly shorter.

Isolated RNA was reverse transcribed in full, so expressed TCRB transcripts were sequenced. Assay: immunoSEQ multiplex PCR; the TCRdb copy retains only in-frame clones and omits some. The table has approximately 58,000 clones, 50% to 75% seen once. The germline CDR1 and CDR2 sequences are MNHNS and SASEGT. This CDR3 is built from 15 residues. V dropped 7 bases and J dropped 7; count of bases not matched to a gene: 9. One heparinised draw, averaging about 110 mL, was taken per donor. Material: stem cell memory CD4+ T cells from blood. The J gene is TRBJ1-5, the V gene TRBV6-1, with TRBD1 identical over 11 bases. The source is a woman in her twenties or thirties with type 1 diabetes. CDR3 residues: CASTGTGGNRQPQHF. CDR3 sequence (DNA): TGTGCCAGCACCGGGACAGGGGGTAACAGACAGCCCCAGCATTTT.